The rows below give T cell receptor beta chains drawn from one sample of a study of regulatory T cells. The data were produced by immunoSEQ multiplex PCR, yet TCRdb's version contains in-frame clones alone and is incomplete. The sample lists about 21,000 clones, more than 70% seen once, with about 1.3% in the top ten. Source material: conventional CD4+ T cells sorted from blood. These receptors were collected from a child aged 5 to 17 with CD3G deficiency. Each CDR3 is given with its conserved first and last residue. Each record gives: CDR3 protein, CDR3 DNA, D gene, V gene, J gene, clone size. D genes are given only for firm matches. The listing skips clone size in some rows; elsewhere it reads once, few, many or a size class.

CASRGGGSISEQYF,TGTGCCAGCAGGGGAGGGGGGAGTATCTCCGAGCAGTACTTC,NA,TRBV6-1,TRBJ2-7,NA
CASSYTGITGYTF,TGTGCCAGCAGCTACACAGGGATCACTGGCTACACCTTC,NA,TRBV6-1,TRBJ1-2,once
CASSLGIRGDGYTF,TGCGCCAGCAGCTTGGGGATCCGCGGTGATGGCTACACCTTC,NA,TRBV5-1,TRBJ1-2,once
CASSLSASGRGEETQYF,TGTGCCAGCAGTTTATCTGCCAGCGGGAGAGGGGAAGAGACCCAGTACTTC,TRBD2,TRBV28,TRBJ2-5,NA
CASSTRAGANVLTF,TGTGCCAGTAGTACCAGGGCTGGGGCCAACGTCCTGACTTTC,NA,TRBV19,TRBJ2-6,NA
CASSAPQGRQPQHF,TGTGCCAGCAGTGCCCCACAGGGGAGGCAGCCCCAGCATTTT,TRBD1,TRBV28,TRBJ1-5,NA
CASSRREFTGELFF,TGTGCCAGTAGCCGGAGGGAGTTCACCGGGGAGCTGTTTTTT,NA,TRBV19,TRBJ2-2,NA
CASSFEGRGNQPQHF,TGTGCCAGCAGTTTTGAAGGACGGGGCAATCAGCCCCAGCATTTT,NA,TRBV28,TRBJ1-5,NA
CASSAGRGGTEAFF,TGTGCCAGCAGTGCCGGGAGGGGGGGTACTGAAGCTTTCTTT,NA,TRBV6-1,TRBJ1-1,NA
CASSARGIGKVVEKLFF,TGTGCCAGTAGTGCAAGGGGAATAGGAAAGGTGGTAGAAAAACTGTTTTTT,NA,TRBV19,TRBJ1-4,once
CASSRANRVSYNEQFF,TGTGCCAGCAGCCGAGCAAACAGGGTCTCCTACAATGAGCAGTTCTTC,NA,TRBV28,TRBJ2-1,NA
CASSWTGQETQYF,TGTGCCAGCAGCTGGACAGGCCAAGAGACCCAGTACTTC,TRBD1,TRBV7-6,TRBJ2-5,NA
CATNRLDPGYTF,TGTGCCACCAATCGCTTAGACCCTGGCTACACCTTC,NA,TRBV6-1,TRBJ1-2,NA
CASSRRGLGNQPQHF,TGTGCCAGCAGCCGCAGGGGGCTAGGGAATCAGCCCCAGCATTTT,TRBD1,TRBV28,TRBJ1-5,NA
CASSVGTADHEQYF,TGTGCCAGCAGTGTCGGGACAGCTGACCACGAGCAGTACTTC,TRBD1,TRBV6-1,TRBJ2-7,NA
CASSRRPRQGTDTQYF,TGTGCCAGCAGCCGGCGTCCCCGGCAGGGCACAGATACGCAGTATTTT,NA,TRBV7-9,TRBJ2-3,NA
CASSLNRGSYEQYF,TGTGCCAGCAGCTTAAACAGGGGATCGTACGAGCAGTACTTC,TRBD1,TRBV7-2,TRBJ2-7,NA
CASSEGGRPYGYTF,TGTGCCAGCAGTGAAGGGGGCAGACCCTATGGCTACACCTTC,NA,TRBV6-1,TRBJ1-2,NA
CASSPGTPSPAGYTF,TGTGCCAGCAGTCCCGGGACTCCCTCCCCCGCTGGCTACACCTTC,NA,TRBV28,TRBJ1-2,NA
CASSLRGGITEAFF,TGTGCCAGCAGTTTGCGTGGGGGCATCACTGAAGCTTTCTTT,NA,TRBV28,TRBJ1-1,NA
CASSVEGNVLTF,TGTGCCAGCAGCGTAGAAGGAAACGTCCTGACTTTC,NA,TRBV9,TRBJ2-6,NA
CAWSPWAKSGDTQYF,TGTGCCTGGAGTCCTTGGGCAAAGTCGGGGGATACGCAGTATTTT,NA,TRBV30,TRBJ2-3,NA
CASSLYLVSEQFF,TGTGCCAGCAGTCTATACCTGGTCAGTGAGCAGTTCTTC,NA,TRBV28,TRBJ2-1,once
CASRRTSGSTGELFF,TGTGCCAGCAGACGGACTAGCGGGAGCACCGGGGAGCTGTTTTTT,TRBD2,TRBV6-1,TRBJ2-2,NA
CSAGTRSYNEQFF,TGCAGCGCTGGGACACGTTCCTACAATGAGCAGTTCTTC,NA,TRBV29-1,TRBJ2-1,NA